This TCR beta chain was identified during a study of OX40 agonist ivuxolimab in advanced cancers. About the study: Under the entry rules, prior anti-PD-1, anti-PD-L1 or anti-CTLA-4 therapy was allowed, and roughly 41% had some. Of the patients, three showed partial responses, one with hepatocellular carcinoma and two with cutaneous melanoma. Study-wide results and caveats: Expanded peripheral T cell antigen specificity was not determined. The study found among the lowest clonal expansion in partial responders at 0.1-3.0 mg/kg.

The CDR3 consists of 14 residues. Germline-derived CDR1 and CDR2 are ENHRY and SYGVKD. Trimming pared 10 bases from V and 0 bases from J, leaving 12 bases between. The protocol was immunoSEQ multiplex PCR, while the TCRdb copy is restricted to in-frame clones and leaves out a portion. The sample gives 65,000 to 100,000 clones, more than 90% of which show up once; approximately 7% is in the top ten. In the case of this clone: Antigen specificity is unknown.

The material was CD4+ or CD8+ T cells sorted from blood, obtained in a trial of the OX40 agonist ivuxolimab. The clonotype comes from an adult with an advanced solid tumor such as melanoma, head and neck, liver or kidney cancer. V is TRBV10-3 and J is TRBJ2-2; the D is unclear. CDR3 in amino acids: CATSSVSNTGELFF. DNA of the CDR3: TGTGCCACATCTTCAGTCTCGAACACCGGGGAGCTGTTTTTT.